The 9 T cell receptor beta chains below come from one sample, sequenced in a study of OX40 agonist ivuxolimab in advanced cancers. Measured with immunoSEQ multiplex PCR; TCRdb has only the in-frame clones, and not every one. Among around 50,000 clones listed, more than 80% were seen once. Material: CD4+ or CD8+ T cells sorted from blood, obtained in a trial of the OX40 agonist ivuxolimab. All receptors come from an adult with an advanced solid tumor such as melanoma, head and neck, liver or kidney cancer.

This clone was seen a single time. The V call is TRBV6-6, the J call TRBJ2-2, with 11 bases fitting TRBD1. The CDR3 totals 16 residues. V lost 5 bases, J lost 5 bases, and 7 bases stayed unmatched. CDR1 and CDR2 (germline): MNHNY, SVGAGI (reference sequence). CDR3 amino acids: CASSPGQGAITGELFF. In DNA form, the CDR3 reads TGTGCCAGCAGTCCCGGACAGGGGGCAATAACCGGGGAGCTGTTTTTT.

The chain carries TRBV5-4 and TRBJ1-4, with 7 bases aligning to TRBD1. The V segment lost 4 bases and the J segment 2 bases; nucleotides outside the gene matches: 5. This CDR3 is 15 amino acids long. CDR1 and CDR2 from the germline V gene are SGHNT and YYREEE (reference sequence). The CDR3 coding sequence is TGTGCCAGCAGCCAACAGGGGAGGACTAATGAAAAACTGTTTTTT. Its translation is CASSQQGRTNEKLFF.

The chain employs TRBV7-9 and TRBJ1-2; D is ambiguous. V was trimmed by 1 base and J by 4 bases, leaving 10 bases between them. Germline V CDR1 and CDR2: SEHNR, FQNEAQ (reference sequence). CDR3 size: 14 residues. Here the CDR3 reads CASSLGAPGYGYTF. CDR3 sequence (DNA): TGTGCCAGCAGCTTAGGGGCTCCCGGCTATGGCTACACCTTC.

The chain has TRBV29-1 and TRBJ1-3; the D gene is possibly TRBD1 (6 bases). Germline V gene lookup returns CDR1 SQVTM and CDR2 ANQGSEA. V lost 6 bases to trimming and J lost 3 bases, with 12 bases between them. This CDR3 has 13 residues. In nucleotides, the CDR3 is TGCAGCGTCGTACAGGGAGGTGGAAACACCATATATTTT. Protein: CSVVQGGGNTIYF.

This clone was observed once. The J gene is TRBJ2-3, the V gene TRBV29-1; D remains unclear. There are 13 residues in the CDR3. V was shortened by 3 bases and J by 0 bases, with 7 bases between the two germline ends. CDR1 is SQVTM, CDR2 ANQGSEA, per germline. CDR3 loop: CSVDAGSTDTQYF. The DNA for the CDR3 is TGCAGCGTTGATGCTGGAAGCACAGATACGCAGTATTTT.

This rearrangement joins TRBV9 to TRBJ2-7; the D gene could be TRBD1 or TRBD2 (5 bases each). The V gene lost 3 bases and the J gene lost 2 bases, with 12 bases spanning the gap. Germline V gene sequence: CDR1 SGDLS, CDR2 YYNGEE. The CDR3 runs 14 residues. The CDR3 is CASSGDRETYEQYF. The CDR3 nucleotides are TGTGCCAGCAGCGGGGACCGAGAGACCTACGAGCAGTACTTC.

V is TRBV12-5 and J is TRBJ1-4; D might be TRBD1 (6 bases). The CDR3 runs to 19 residues. V lost 0 bases and J lost 6, with 23 bases in between. Germline V gives CDR1 LGHNT, CDR2 FRNRAP. CDR3 DNA sequence: TGTGCTAGTGGTTTGGTACGGGGCCGGGGGCCGGGACATGATGAAAAACTGTTTTTT. This gives the protein CASGLVRGRGPGHDEKLFF.

The CDR3, as DNA: TGCGCCAGCAGCTTGGGGCAGAGCACCGGGGAGCTGTTTTTT. Protein: CASSLGQSTGELFF. The chain recombines TRBV5-1 with TRBJ2-2; D is undetermined. The CDR3 extends over 14 amino acids. V was trimmed by 0 bases and J by 4 bases, leaving 7 bases between them. Germline V CDR1 and CDR2: SGHRS, YFSETQ. Using reference TRBV5-1 and TRBJ2-2 for the parts outside the CDR3, the full variable domain is KAGVTQTPRYLIKTRGQQVTLSCSPISGHRSVSWYQQTPGQGLQFLFEYFSETQRNKGNFPGRFSGRQFSNSRSEMNVSTLELGDSALYLCASSLGQSTGELFFGEGSRLTVL.

V and J are TRBV18 and TRBJ1-2, with TRBD1 matching over 7 bases. Germline V gene lookup returns CDR1 KGHSH and CDR2 LQKENI. This CDR3 is built from 13 residues. The junction had 9 bases not matched to a gene; V was cut back by 6 bases and J by 8 bases. The CDR3 DNA follows: TGTGCCAGCTCGCTCGAGGAGGGGGCAGGCTACACCTTC. This translates into CASSLEEGAGYTF.